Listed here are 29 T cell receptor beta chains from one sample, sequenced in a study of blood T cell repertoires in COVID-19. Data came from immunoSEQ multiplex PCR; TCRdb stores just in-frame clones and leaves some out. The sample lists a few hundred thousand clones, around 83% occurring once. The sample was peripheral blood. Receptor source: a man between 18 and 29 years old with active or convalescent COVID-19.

The CDR3 here is CASSQGSRYEQYF. The DNA of the CDR3 is TGTGCCAGCAGCCAAGGGAGCCGATACGAGCAGTACTTC. This chain uses TRBV3-1 (or the pseudogene TRBV3-2) with TRBJ2-7; D not resolved. This CDR3 comprises 13 residues. Between the trimmed V and J ends, which lost 1 base and 4 bases, there was a span of 8 bases. Germline loops: CDR1 LGHDT, CDR2 YNNKEL (reference sequence).

CDR3 nucleotides: TGTGCCAGCAGTTTGACAGCCCCAAAGACAGGGGGTGGCTACACCTTC. As protein: CASSLTAPKTGGGYTF. The chain employs TRBV28 and TRBJ1-2; 9 nucleotides match TRBD1. Germline V gene sequence: CDR1 MDHEN, CDR2 SYDVKM. The CDR3 runs 16 residues. V was pared by 3 bases and J by 7 bases, with 12 bases of the junction left unmatched.

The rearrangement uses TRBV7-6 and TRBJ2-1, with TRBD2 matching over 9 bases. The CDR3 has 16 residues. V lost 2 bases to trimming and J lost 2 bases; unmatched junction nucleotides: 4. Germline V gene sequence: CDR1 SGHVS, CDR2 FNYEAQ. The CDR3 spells CASSLSGGRAYNEQFF. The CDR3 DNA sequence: TGTGCCAGCAGCTTAAGCGGCGGGAGGGCCTACAATGAGCAGTTCTTC.

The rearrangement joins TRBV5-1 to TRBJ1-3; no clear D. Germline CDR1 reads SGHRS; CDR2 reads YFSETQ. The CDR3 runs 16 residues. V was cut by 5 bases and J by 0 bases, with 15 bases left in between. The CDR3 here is CASSLDGLRSGNTIYF. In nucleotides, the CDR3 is TGCGCCAGCAGTCTGGATGGACTTCGCTCTGGAAACACCATATATTTT.

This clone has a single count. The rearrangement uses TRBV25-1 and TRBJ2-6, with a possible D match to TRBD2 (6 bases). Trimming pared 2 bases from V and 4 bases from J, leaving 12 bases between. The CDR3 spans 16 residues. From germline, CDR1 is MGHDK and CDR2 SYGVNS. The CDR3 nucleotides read TGTGCCAGCAGTGAAGCCTCGGGGGTCGGGGCCAACGTCCTGACTTTC. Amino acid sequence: CASSEASGVGANVLTF.

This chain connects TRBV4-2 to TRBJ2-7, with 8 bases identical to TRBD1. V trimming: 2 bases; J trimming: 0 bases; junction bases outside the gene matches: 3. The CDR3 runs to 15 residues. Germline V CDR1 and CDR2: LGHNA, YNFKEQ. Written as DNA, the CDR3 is TGTGCCAGCAGCCAATGGGGACAGGACTCCTACGAGCAGTACTTC. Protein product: CASSQWGQDSYEQYF.

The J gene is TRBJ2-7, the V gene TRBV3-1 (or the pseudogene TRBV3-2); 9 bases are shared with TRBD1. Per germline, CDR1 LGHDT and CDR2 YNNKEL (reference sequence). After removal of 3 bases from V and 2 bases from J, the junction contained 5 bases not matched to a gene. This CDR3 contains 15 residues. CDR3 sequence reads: CASSHTGQGPYEQYF. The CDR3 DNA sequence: TGTGCCAGCAGCCATACGGGACAGGGTCCCTACGAGCAGTACTTC.

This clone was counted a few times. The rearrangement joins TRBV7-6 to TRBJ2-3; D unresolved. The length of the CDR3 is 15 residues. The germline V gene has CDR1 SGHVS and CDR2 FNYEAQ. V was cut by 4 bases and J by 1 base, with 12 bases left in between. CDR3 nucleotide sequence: TGTGCCAGCAGCTCCCTACTATCTGGCACAGATACGCAGTATTTT. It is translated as CASSSLLSGTDTQYF.

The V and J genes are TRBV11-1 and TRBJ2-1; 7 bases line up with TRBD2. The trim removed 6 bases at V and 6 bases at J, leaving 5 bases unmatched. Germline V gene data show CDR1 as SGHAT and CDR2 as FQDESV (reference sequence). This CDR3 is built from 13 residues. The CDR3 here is CASSITSVNEQFF. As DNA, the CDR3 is TGTGCCAGCAGTATAACTAGCGTCAATGAGCAGTTCTTC.

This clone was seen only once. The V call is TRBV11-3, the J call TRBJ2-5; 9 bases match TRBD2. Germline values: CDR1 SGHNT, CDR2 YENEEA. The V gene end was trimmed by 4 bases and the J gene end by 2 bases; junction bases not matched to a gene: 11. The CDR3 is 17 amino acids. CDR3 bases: TGTGCCAGCAGCTCAGGGTTGTACAGCGGGGGGCAAGAGACCCAGTACTTC. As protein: CASSSGLYSGGQETQYF.

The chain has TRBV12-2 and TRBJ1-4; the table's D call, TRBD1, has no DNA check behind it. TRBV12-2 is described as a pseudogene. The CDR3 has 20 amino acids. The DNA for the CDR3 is TGTGCAAGTCGCTTAGCGCCTGATAAGGACAGGGGGTTGCCTAATGAAAAACTGTTTTTT. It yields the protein CASRLAPDKDRGLPNEKLFF.

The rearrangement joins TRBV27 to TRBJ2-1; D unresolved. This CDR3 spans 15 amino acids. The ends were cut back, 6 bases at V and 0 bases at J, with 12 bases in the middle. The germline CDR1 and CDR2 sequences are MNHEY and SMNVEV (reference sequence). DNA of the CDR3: TGTGCCAGCAGCGCTGGAGCTAGCTCCTACAATGAGCAGTTCTTC. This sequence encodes CASSAGASSYNEQFF.

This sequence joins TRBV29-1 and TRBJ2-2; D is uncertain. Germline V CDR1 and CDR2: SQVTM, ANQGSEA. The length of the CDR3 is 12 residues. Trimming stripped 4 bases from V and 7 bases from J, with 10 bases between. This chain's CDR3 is CSVGMGFGELFF. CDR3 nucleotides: TGCAGCGTTGGGATGGGCTTCGGGGAGCTGTTTTTT.

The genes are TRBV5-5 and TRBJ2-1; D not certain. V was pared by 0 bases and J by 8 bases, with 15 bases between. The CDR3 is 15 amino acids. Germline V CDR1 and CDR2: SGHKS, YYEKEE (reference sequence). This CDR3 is CASSLAADPGYEQFF. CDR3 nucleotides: TGTGCCAGCAGCTTGGCCGCGGATCCCGGGTATGAGCAGTTCTTC.

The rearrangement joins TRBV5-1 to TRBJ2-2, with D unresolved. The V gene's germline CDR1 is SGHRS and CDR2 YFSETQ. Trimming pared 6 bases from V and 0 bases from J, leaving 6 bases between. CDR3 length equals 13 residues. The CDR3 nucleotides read TGCGCCAGCATAGTGCCGAACACCGGGGAGCTGTTTTTT. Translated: CASIVPNTGELFF.

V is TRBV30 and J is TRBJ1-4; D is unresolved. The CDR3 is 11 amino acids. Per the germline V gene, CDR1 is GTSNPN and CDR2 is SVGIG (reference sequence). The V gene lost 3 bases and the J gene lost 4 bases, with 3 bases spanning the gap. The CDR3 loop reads CAWSLNEKLFF. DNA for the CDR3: TGTGCCTGGAGCCTTAATGAAAAACTGTTTTTT.

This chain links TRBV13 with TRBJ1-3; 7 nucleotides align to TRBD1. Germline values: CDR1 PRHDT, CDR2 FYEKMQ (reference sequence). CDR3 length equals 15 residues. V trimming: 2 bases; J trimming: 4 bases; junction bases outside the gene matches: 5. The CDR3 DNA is TGTGCCAGCAGCTTATCACCGGGACAGGGAAACACCATATATTTT. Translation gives CASSLSPGQGNTIYF.

As DNA, the CDR3 is TGTGCCAGCAGCTTAGGACAGGAACAGTACTTC. It specifies CASSLGQEQYF. V and J are TRBV7-3 and TRBJ2-4, with 7 bases aligning to TRBD1. The germline V gene encodes CDR1 SGHTA and CDR2 FQGTGA. V was clipped by 2 bases and J by 13 bases; unmatched bases: 2. CDR3 length: 11 residues.

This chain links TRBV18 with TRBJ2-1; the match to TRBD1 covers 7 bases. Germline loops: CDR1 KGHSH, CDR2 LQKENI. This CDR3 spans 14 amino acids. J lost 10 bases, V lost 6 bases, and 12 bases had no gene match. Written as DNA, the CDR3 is TGTGCCAGCTCCGCCGGGACAGTGGGAACCGAGCAGTTCTTC. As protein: CASSAGTVGTEQFF.

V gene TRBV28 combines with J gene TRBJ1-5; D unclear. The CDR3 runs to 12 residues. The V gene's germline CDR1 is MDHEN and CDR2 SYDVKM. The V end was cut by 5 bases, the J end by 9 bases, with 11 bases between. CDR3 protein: CASSSEIWPQHF. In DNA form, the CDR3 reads TGTGCCAGCAGTAGTGAGATTTGGCCCCAGCATTTT.

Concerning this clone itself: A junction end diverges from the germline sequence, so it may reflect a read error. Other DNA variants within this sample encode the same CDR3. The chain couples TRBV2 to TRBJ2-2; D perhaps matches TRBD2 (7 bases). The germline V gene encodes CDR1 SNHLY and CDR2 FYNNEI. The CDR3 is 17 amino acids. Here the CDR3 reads CASKPPLGGGDSGELFF. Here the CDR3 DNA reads TGTGCCAGCAAGCCCCCTCTAGGGGGGGGAGACTCCGGAGAGCTGTTTTTT.

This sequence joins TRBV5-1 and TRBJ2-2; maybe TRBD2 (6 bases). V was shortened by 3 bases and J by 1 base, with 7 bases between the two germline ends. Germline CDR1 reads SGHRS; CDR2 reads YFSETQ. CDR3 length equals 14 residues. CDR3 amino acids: CASSSGVNTGELFF. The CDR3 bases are TGCGCCAGCAGCTCGGGAGTGAACACCGGGGAGCTGTTTTTT.

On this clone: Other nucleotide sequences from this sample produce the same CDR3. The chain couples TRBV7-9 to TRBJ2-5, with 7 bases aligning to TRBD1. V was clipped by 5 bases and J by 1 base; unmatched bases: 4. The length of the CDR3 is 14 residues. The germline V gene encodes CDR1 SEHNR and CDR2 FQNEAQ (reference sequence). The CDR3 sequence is CASSPGTVQETQYF. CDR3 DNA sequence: TGTGCCAGCAGCCCCGGGACAGTCCAAGAGACCCAGTACTTC.

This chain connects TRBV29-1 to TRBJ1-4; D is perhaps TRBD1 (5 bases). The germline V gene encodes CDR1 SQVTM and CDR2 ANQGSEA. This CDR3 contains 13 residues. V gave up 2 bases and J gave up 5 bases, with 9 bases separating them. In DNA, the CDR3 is TGCAGCGTTGAAAGCAGGACAAATGAAAAACTGTTTTTT. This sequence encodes CSVESRTNEKLFF.

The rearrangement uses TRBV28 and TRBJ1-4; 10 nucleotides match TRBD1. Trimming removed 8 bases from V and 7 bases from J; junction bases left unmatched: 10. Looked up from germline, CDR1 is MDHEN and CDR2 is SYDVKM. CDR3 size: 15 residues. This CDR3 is CASSTPGQGFEKLFF. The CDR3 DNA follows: TGTGCCAGCTCAACTCCGGGACAGGGGTTTGAAAAACTGTTTTTT.

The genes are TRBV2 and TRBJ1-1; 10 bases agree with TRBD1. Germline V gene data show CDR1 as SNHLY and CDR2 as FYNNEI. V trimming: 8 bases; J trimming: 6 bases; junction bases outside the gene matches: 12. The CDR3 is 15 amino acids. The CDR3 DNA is TGTGCCAGCGGACAGGGGGTGTGGGGTGTCTCTGAAGCTTTCTTT. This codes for CASGQGVWGVSEAFF.

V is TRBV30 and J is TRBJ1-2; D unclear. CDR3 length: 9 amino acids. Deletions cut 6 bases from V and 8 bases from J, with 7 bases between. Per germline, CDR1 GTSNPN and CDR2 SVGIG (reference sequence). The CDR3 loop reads CACREGYTF. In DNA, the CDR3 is TGTGCCTGCCGGGAGGGCTACACCTTC.

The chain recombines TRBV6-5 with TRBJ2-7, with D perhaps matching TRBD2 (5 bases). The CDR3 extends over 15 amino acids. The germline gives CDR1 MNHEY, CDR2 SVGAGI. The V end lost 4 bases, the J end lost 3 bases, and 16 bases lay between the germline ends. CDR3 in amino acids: CASSSREDSFYEQYF. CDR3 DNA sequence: TGTGCCAGCAGTTCCAGAGAGGACTCTTTCTACGAGCAGTACTTC.

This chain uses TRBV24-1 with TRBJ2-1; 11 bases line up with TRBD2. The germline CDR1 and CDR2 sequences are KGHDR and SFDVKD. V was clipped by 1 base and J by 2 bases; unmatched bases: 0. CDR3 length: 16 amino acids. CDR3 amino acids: CATSDFSGGAYNEQFF. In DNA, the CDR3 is TGTGCCACCAGTGATTTTAGCGGGGGGGCCTACAATGAGCAGTTCTTC.